Each of the 10 T cell receptor beta chains below was sequenced from the same sample in a study of blood T cell repertoires in COVID-19. Repertoires were generated with immunoSEQ multiplex PCR, while TCRdb's copy carries only in-frame clones and drops some. The sample consists of roughly 260,000 clones, 80% to 90% of them appearing once. Specimen: PBMCs or T cells enriched from blood (not recorded which). These receptors came from a woman aged 50 to 60 who had recovered from COVID-19.

The DNA for the CDR3 is TGTGCCAGCAGTTCCTGGACAGGGGGCGTTGAAGGGGAGAATTCACCCCTCCACTTT. Translating gives CASSSWTGGVEGENSPLHF. The rearrangement links TRBV27 to TRBJ1-6, with TRBD1 matching 11 bases. The CDR3 consists of 19 residues. The germline gives CDR1 MNHEY, CDR2 SMNVEV (reference sequence). Losses at the gene ends were 4 bases for V and 7 bases for J; bases not matched to a gene: 15.

In its sample, this clone was seen once. This chain connects TRBV28 to TRBJ2-5; the match to TRBD2 covers 8 bases. V dropped 6 bases and J dropped 2; count of bases not matched to a gene: 8. The CDR3 runs 15 residues. CDR1 MDHEN and CDR2 SYDVKM come from the germline V gene. The CDR3 reads CASSPAGTRQETQYF. In DNA, the CDR3 is TGTGCCAGCAGCCCCGCCGGGACTAGGCAAGAGACCCAGTACTTC.

The chain links TRBV18 to TRBJ2-7; TRBD1 might be the D (5 bases). The germline CDR1 and CDR2 sequences are KGHSH and LQKENI. V shed 5 bases and J shed 5 bases, with 16 bases lying between them. CDR3 size: 14 residues. This CDR3 is CASSTRGRVDEQYF. DNA for the CDR3: TGTGCCAGCTCAACCCGCGGCAGGGTCGACGAGCAGTACTTC.

The chain has TRBV28 and TRBJ1-5, with 7 bases fitting TRBD1. Trimming at V came to 6 bases and at J to 4 bases, leaving 6 bases not matched to a gene. Germline CDR1 is MDHEN and CDR2 is SYDVKM. The CDR3 loop spans 14 amino acids. Here the CDR3 reads CASRPGQKNQPQHF. DNA for the CDR3: TGTGCCAGCAGGCCGGGACAGAAGAATCAGCCCCAGCATTTT.

The chain joins TRBV3-1 (or the pseudogene TRBV3-2) to TRBJ2-2, with TRBD2 matching over 7 bases. The CDR3 is 15 residues long. Germline assignment: CDR1 LGHDT and CDR2 YNNKEL (reference sequence). V trimming: 4 bases; J trimming: 3 bases; junction bases outside the gene matches: 5. In nucleotides, the CDR3 is TGTGCCAGCAGCCGATGGGACTATCACACCGGGGAGCTGTTTTTT. Residues: CASSRWDYHTGELFF.

The chain carries TRBV5-1 and TRBJ2-7, with 7 positions matching TRBD1. The J segment lost 0 bases and the V segment lost 3 bases, leaving 3 bases of the junction unmatched. This CDR3 region has 14 residues. Germline V gives CDR1 SGHRS, CDR2 YFSETQ. The CDR3: CASSSRGSSYEQYF. The CDR3 nucleotides are TGCGCCAGCAGCTCCAGGGGGAGCTCCTACGAGCAGTACTTC.

The chain's CDR3 is CASSAGQRDLNEQFF. The CDR3 region has the DNA TGTGCCAGTAGTGCCGGACAACGTGATCTCAATGAGCAGTTCTTC. The chain links TRBV19 to TRBJ2-1, with D tentatively TRBD1 (5 bases). V was trimmed by 5 bases and J by 6 bases, leaving 17 bases between them. Germline V gives CDR1 LNHDA, CDR2 SQIVND (reference sequence). The CDR3 loop spans 15 amino acids.

The rearrangement links TRBV28 to TRBJ2-1; TRBD2 aligns across 8 bases. Looked up from germline, CDR1 is MDHEN and CDR2 is SYDVKM. The length of the CDR3 is 14 residues. V was pared by 2 bases and J by 14 bases, with 11 bases of the junction left unmatched. The CDR3 spells CASSLGGTSADKFF. The DNA of the CDR3 is TGTGCCAGCAGTTTAGGAGGGACTAGTGCTGACAAGTTCTTC. Complete variable domain (other parts from reference TRBV28 and TRBJ2-1): DVKVTQSSRYLVKRTGEKVFLECVQDMDHENMFWYRQDPGLGLRLIYFSYDVKMKEKGDIPEGYSVSREKKERFSLILESASTNQTSMYLCASSLGGTSADKFFGPGTRLTVL.

The genes are TRBV6-6 and TRBJ1-1, with 8 bases lining up with TRBD1. This CDR3 contains 15 residues. In germline, CDR1 is MNHNY, CDR2 SVGAGI (reference sequence). J gave up 1 base and V 2 bases, and 3 bases lay outside the gene matches. As DNA, the CDR3 is TGTGCCAGCAGTTACCTTCAGGGGGCGAACACTGAAGCTTTCTTT. Translated, it gives CASSYLQGANTEAFF.

The sample holds a few counts of this clone. The gene calls are TRBV11-2 and TRBJ2-7, with TRBD1 as a possible D gene (5 bases). CDR1 is SGHAT and CDR2 is FQNNGV in the germline V gene. V lost 5 bases and J 6 bases, leaving 11 bases between the germline ends. The length of the CDR3 is 12 residues. CDR3 in DNA: TGTGCCAGCAGCCGACAGCTTCGCGAGCAGTACTTC. Protein product: CASSRQLREQYF.